This T cell receptor beta chain emerged from a study of T cells in pancreatic ductal adenocarcinoma. Selected pancreatic ductal adenocarcinoma patients had undergone surgery without neoadjuvant therapy. V lost 0 bases and J 9 bases, leaving 6 bases between the germline ends. This CDR3 region has 13 residues. Germline-derived CDR1 and CDR2 are ENHRY and SYGVKD. Profiling relied on immunoSEQ multiplex PCR, and the TCRdb table lists in-frame clones only, not all of them. This sample has 25,000 to 35,000 clones, with around 94% found just once. The clonotype was recovered from a human donor with pancreatic ductal adenocarcinoma. The V gene is TRBV10-3, the J gene TRBJ1-6; D is undetermined. Source material: PBMCs. CDR3 residues: CAISESGVSPLHF. CDR3 in DNA: TGTGCCATCAGTGAGTCTGGGGTTTCACCCCTCCACTTT.